This T cell receptor (beta chain) was retrieved from a study of T cell responses to AZD1222 COVID-19 vaccine. Overall study: Pooled samples include second doses given at about 4 or 12 weeks.

Measured with immunoSEQ multiplex PCR; TCRdb has only the in-frame clones, and not every one. Here the sample spans 150,000 to 200,000 clones, approximately 92% being singletons. The germline gives CDR1 SGHTA, CDR2 FQGNSA. This CDR3 comprises 14 residues. Trimming cost V 5 bases and J 4 bases; bases outside gene matches: 6. This rearrangement joins TRBV7-2 to TRBJ1-1, with 8 bases fitting TRBD1. The material was peripheral blood, obtained on day 0 of AZD1222 vaccination. The source is an adult in good health. The CDR3 protein is CASSTQGVSTEAFF. The CDR3 nucleotides are TGTGCCAGCAGCACACAGGGGGTTAGCACTGAAGCTTTCTTT.